The 10 T cell receptor beta chains below come from one sample, sequenced in a study of shared clonotypes between healthy human individuals. TCRdb's copy holds only in-frame clones and misses some; the assay was immunoSEQ multiplex PCR. The sample has 2 million to 2.5 million clones; just under 95% are singletons. The sample comprised naive CD4+ T cells from PBMCs. Subset indicated: CD45RA+ positively selected. These receptors were obtained from a man aged 18 to 30 in good health. Some clones in this sample may be carry-over from other donors' samples.

The V gene is TRBV30, the J gene TRBJ1-2; no definite D call. The CDR3 covers 10 residues. The germline V and J ends were trimmed by 5 bases and 8 bases, with 9 bases remaining between them. Per germline, CDR1 GTSNPN and CDR2 SVGIG (reference sequence). The CDR3 coding sequence is TGTGCCTGGGGGGATAGGGGCTACACCTTC. Its translation is CAWGDRGYTF.

This clone was found a few times. The chain links TRBV5-1 to TRBJ1-3; tentatively, D is TRBD1 (5 bases). Germline loops: CDR1 SGHRS, CDR2 YFSETQ. V shed 4 bases and J shed 0 bases, with 11 bases lying between them. The CDR3 spans 15 residues. The DNA for the CDR3 is TGCGCCAGCAGCCGGGACGTCGTCTCTGGAAACACCATATATTTT. Amino acid sequence: CASSRDVVSGNTIYF.

V and J are TRBV7-8 and TRBJ1-1; possible D gene TRBD1, 5 bases. The CDR3 runs to 15 residues. V shed 2 bases and J shed 4 bases, with 14 bases lying between them. Germline-derived CDR1 and CDR2 are SGHVS and FQNEAQ. The CDR3 sequence: CASSLLGGLITEAFF. Here the CDR3 DNA reads TGTGCCAGCAGCTTATTGGGGGGTTTGATCACTGAAGCTTTCTTT. The whole variable domain, remainder taken from reference TRBV7-8 and TRBJ1-1, is GAGVSQSPRYKVAKRGQDVALRCDPISGHVSLFWYQQALGQGPEFLTYFQNEAQLDKSGLPSDRFFAERPEGSVSTLKIQRTQQEDSAVYLCASSLLGGLITEAFFGQGTRLTVV.

The rearrangement uses TRBV28 and TRBJ1-2; D may be TRBD1 (6 bases). In germline, CDR1 is MDHEN, CDR2 SYDVKM. This CDR3 has 12 amino acids. Trimming took 9 bases from V and 4 from J, leaving 12 bases between them. Here the CDR3 DNA reads TGTGCCAGTAACAGGGTCGGCTATGGCTACACCTTC. Its protein is CASNRVGYGYTF.

This chain links TRBV6-6 with TRBJ1-2, with unresolved D. The V end was cut by 8 bases, the J end by 2 bases, with 12 bases between. Germline values: CDR1 MNHNY, CDR2 SVGAGI (reference sequence). The CDR3 spans 13 residues. The CDR3 is CASVGRQNYGYTF. The CDR3 bases are TGTGCCAGCGTCGGGAGGCAAAACTATGGCTACACCTTC.

V gene TRBV28 combines with J gene TRBJ1-3; D may be TRBD1 (5 bases). CDR3 length equals 15 residues. V gave up 5 bases and J gave up 3 bases, with 14 bases separating them. Germline V gene sequence: CDR1 MDHEN, CDR2 SYDVKM. CDR3 amino acids: CASSPTGSLGNTIYF. CDR3 DNA sequence: TGTGCCAGCAGTCCTACAGGATCCCTTGGAAACACCATATATTTT.

This clone has only a few counts. This specimen includes other DNA sequences encoding the same CDR3. The chain links TRBV2 to TRBJ1-3, with D unresolved. Germline V lookup: CDR1 SNHLY, CDR2 FYNNEI. CDR3 size: 13 residues. V was clipped by 0 bases and J by 4 bases, with 4 bases between them. The CDR3 sequence is CASSEAAGNTIYF. For the CDR3, the DNA is TGTGCCAGCAGTGAAGCGGCAGGAAACACCATATATTTT.

This sequence joins TRBV5-5 and TRBJ2-7; no clear D. CDR1 SGHKS and CDR2 YYEKEE come from the germline V gene (reference sequence). The CDR3 has 12 residues. V lost 1 base to trimming and J lost 3 bases, with 5 bases between them. In DNA, the CDR3 is TGTGCCAGCAGCTTGATGGTCTACGAGCAGTACTTC. Protein sequence: CASSLMVYEQYF.

Details on this clone: The identical CDR3 is also encoded by other nucleotide sequences in the sample. This rearrangement joins TRBV5-1 to TRBJ1-2; possibly TRBD1 for D (5 bases). Germline CDR1 is SGHRS and CDR2 is YFSETQ. This CDR3 has 12 amino acids. Trimming left V 7 bases short and J 2 bases short, with 9 bases between. The CDR3 nucleotides are TGCGCCAGCGGGGACGGAAACTATGGCTACACCTTC. Amino acids: CASGDGNYGYTF. Full variable domain (remainder filled in from reference TRBV5-1 and TRBJ1-2): KAGVTQTPRYLIKTRGQQVTLSCSPISGHRSVSWYQQTPGQGLQFLFEYFSETQRNKGNFPGRFSGRQFSNSRSEMNVSTLELGDSALYLCASGDGNYGYTFGSGTRLTVV.

The V call is TRBV27, the J call TRBJ2-7, with D perhaps being TRBD1 or TRBD2 (5 bases each). V was clipped by 3 bases and J by 2 bases, with 20 bases between them. The CDR3 sequence is 17 residues long. Germline assignment: CDR1 MNHEY and CDR2 SMNVEV (reference sequence). The CDR3 here is CASSFLPRGAPTYEQYF. CDR3 nucleotide sequence: TGTGCCAGCAGTTTCCTCCCGAGAGGGGCCCCAACCTACGAGCAGTACTTC.